This TCR beta chain stems from a study of cytomegalovirus exposure and HLA in healthy donors. Amplification used 60 Vbeta primers and 13 Jbeta primers. In the original workflow: Around 76 million unique TCR beta chains, about 12 million shared, were counted in a later analysis. Sequenced by immunoSEQ multiplex PCR; TCRdb stores in-frame clones only, minus some. V, J and clone size reflect that table, while D and trimming were determined from the DNA. The table lists 110,000 or so clones, more than 60% of them singletons, with less than 3.5% in the top ten. As for the donors, each was a healthy bone marrow donor. Germline V gene data show CDR1 as SGHTA and CDR2 as FQGNSA. This CDR3 contains 14 residues. V shed 3 bases, J shed 8 bases, and the junction held 6 bases outside the gene matches.

This sequence joins TRBV7-2 and TRBJ1-2, with TRBD1 identical over 10 bases. This receptor was taken from a female donor in good health and CMV-seronegative. The specimen was PBMCs. CDR3 in DNA: TGTGCCAGCAGCTTGGGGGGGACAGGGGTAGGCTACACCTTC. This sequence encodes CASSLGGTGVGYTF.